This TCR beta chain was sequenced during a study of blood T cell repertoires in COVID-19. Across the whole study: Acute-phase and convalescent COVID-19 samples originated in the United States, Italy and Spain. Sample material is recorded as cDNA or gDNA derived from T cells, B-cell-depleted T cells, or PBMCs.

Authors' methods: Estimation of nucleated cell counts was performed using reference gene primer amplification. Generated by immunoSEQ multiplex PCR, the TCRdb table keeps only in-frame clones and is missing some. The DNA was the basis for D and trimming; V, J and clone size are from that table. Of some 50,000 clones listed, approximately 84% are singletons. The CDR3 consists of 14 residues. The germline V and J ends were trimmed by 1 base and 6 bases, with 13 bases remaining between them. The V gene's germline CDR1 is LGHDT and CDR2 YNNKEL (reference sequence). The TCR was taken from a human donor in a cohort sampled during active COVID-19. The rearrangement uses TRBV3-1 (or the pseudogene TRBV3-2) and TRBJ2-7, with D possibly being TRBD1 (5 bases). Specimen: peripheral blood. CDR3 loop: CASSQGPPGPEQYF. In nucleotides, the CDR3 is TGTGCCAGCAGCCAAGGCCCCCCAGGGCCCGAGCAGTACTTC.